Listed here is a single T cell receptor (beta chain). The sample comes from a study of shared clonotypes between healthy human individuals. The CDR3 loop spans 14 amino acids. V was pared by 8 bases and J by 12 bases, with 19 bases of the junction left unmatched. The germline gives CDR1 MNHNS, CDR2 SASEGT. Libraries were prepared by immunoSEQ multiplex PCR; TCRdb keeps only in-frame clonotypes and omits some of them. The sample lists some 2,100,000 clones; 95% were seen once. Sequencing was carried out using naive CD4+ T cells sorted from blood. Subset meaning: CD45RA+ positively selected. This chain links TRBV6-1 with TRBJ2-7; 7 nucleotides align to TRBD1. The receptor was derived from a man younger than 30 in good health. DNA for the CDR3: TGTGCCAGCGGCCTCGACCCCGGGACAGTCATCACGTACTTC. Its protein product is CASGLDPGTVITYF.